What follows describes a single T cell receptor beta chain. Under the authors' procedure: Reference gene primer amplification in the assay estimated nucleated cell counts. The table came from immunoSEQ multiplex PCR; TCRdb's copy has only in-frame clones and leaves some out. Clone size and the V and J calls come from that table; the DNA yielded D and trimming. Altogether about 78,000 clones are present, around nine tenths being singletons, with the ten largest covering approximately 1.8%. This sample is part of a study of blood T cell repertoires in COVID-19. Whole-study context: Acute and convalescent COVID-19 specimens originated in the United States, Italy and Spain. Sources were T cells, B-cell-depleted T cells, or PBMCs; the material itself was cDNA or gDNA.

The germline V and J ends were trimmed by 4 bases and 3 bases, with 16 bases remaining between them. CDR3 length: 16 residues. Germline assignment: CDR1 SGDLS and CDR2 YYNGEE. Sequences were obtained from peripheral blood. This TCR was recovered from an older woman with acute or convalescent COVID-19. J is TRBJ2-2 and V is TRBV9, with a weak D call TRBD1 (5 bases). Here the CDR3 reads CASSPRGTSDTGELFF. DNA for the CDR3: TGTGCCAGCAGCCCAAGGGGTACTTCGGACACCGGGGAGCTGTTTTTT.